The rows below give T cell receptor beta chains drawn from one sample of a study of CD8 T cells in Susac syndrome. One entry per CDR3 protein, called by TCRdb with MiXCR from the immunoSEQ multiplex PCR reads. The table shows around 160,000 distinct CDR3 sequences, with around 95% occurring only once. Input material: CD4+ T cells from PBMCs. The receptors were gathered from a human donor in good health. CDR3s include the opening cysteine and the closing phenylalanine or tryptophan. A D gene is named only where the DNA matches it firmly. Clone sizes are given selectively: once, few, many, or a class where the clone is expanded.

abundance	d_gene	v_gene	j_gene	CDR3aa	CDR3nt
-	-	TRBV2	TRBJ2-1	CAGRAYNEQFF	TGTGCCGGCAGGGCTTACAATGAGCAGTTCTTC
few	-	TRBV25-1	TRBJ2-7	CASSPAGSYEQYF	TGTGCCAGCAGTCCTGCCGGTTCCTACGAGCAGTACTTC
-	-	TRBV5-6	TRBJ2-5	CASSRVLGVGRETQYF	TGTGCCAGCAGCCGAGTCTTAGGAGTCGGTCGAGAGACCCAGTACTTC
-	-	TRBV29-1	TRBJ2-5	CSVEDEDPSWTQYF	TGCAGCGTTGAAGATGAAGACCCGAGCTGGACCCAGTACTTC
-	-	TRBV14	TRBJ2-1	CASSLQGLFYNEQFF	TGTGCCAGCAGTCTCCAGGGTTTATTTTACAATGAGCAGTTCTTC
-	-	TRBV5-4	TRBJ2-7	CASSPQGVGKQYF	TGTGCCAGCAGCCCCCAAGGCGTCGGAAAGCAGTACTTC
-	-	TRBV7-9	TRBJ1-2	CASSFRGENGYTF	TGTGCCAGCAGCTTTCGGGGGGAGAATGGCTACACCTTC
-	TRBD1	TRBV20-1	TRBJ1-4	CSAEDRGRLAVF	TGCAGTGCTGAGGACAGGGGGCGATTGGCGGTTTTT
-	-	TRBV29-1	TRBJ2-7	CSVEAGGVYEQYF	TGCAGCGTTGAGGCGGGTGGGGTCTACGAGCAGTACTTC
once	-	TRBV12-3/TRBV12-4	TRBJ2-1	CASSFPSLPEQFF	TGTGCCAGCAGTTTTCCTAGTCTGCCTGAGCAGTTCTTC
-	TRBD1	TRBV18	TRBJ1-2	CASSPGTGNGYTF	TGTGCCAGCTCACCTGGGACAGGGAATGGCTACACCTTC
-	-	TRBV20-1	TRBJ2-5	CSARGPGQETQYF	TGCAGTGCTAGAGGGCCAGGGCAAGAGACCCAGTACTTC
-	TRBD1	TRBV12-3/TRBV12-4	TRBJ1-1	CASSPHRGGANTEAFF	TGTGCCAGCAGTCCCCACAGGGGGGGGGCGAACACTGAAGCTTTCTTT
-	-	TRBV6-1	TRBJ2-7	CASSIDGDEQYF	TGTGCCAGCAGCATAGACGGCGACGAGCAGTACTTC
-	-	TRBV10-3	TRBJ2-5	CAIGGSQETQYF	TGTGCGATCGGGGGTAGCCAAGAGACCCAGTACTTC
-	-	TRBV29-1	TRBJ1-1	CSAEARRGGNTEAFF	TGCAGCGCCGAAGCTCGACGGGGAGGGAACACTGAAGCTTTCTTT
once	-	TRBV24-1	TRBJ2-1	CATSDSGDPKIEQFF	TGTGCCACCAGTGATTCGGGGGATCCTAAGATTGAGCAGTTCTTC
-	-	TRBV21-1	TRBJ1-6	CASSKDRDSPLHF	TGTGCCAGCAGCAAAGATAGGGATTCACCCCTCCACTTT
-	TRBD2	TRBV15	TRBJ2-1	CATSSGGSSYNEQFF	TGTGCCACCAGCAGCGGGGGGAGCTCCTACAATGAGCAGTTCTTC
-	-	TRBV3-1	TRBJ1-1	CASSQGSRGNTEAFF	TGTGCCAGCAGCCAAGGGAGCAGGGGTAACACTGAAGCTTTCTTT
-	TRBD1	TRBV7-2	TRBJ2-2	CASSLAGQGLTGELFF	TGTGCCAGCAGCTTAGCGGGACAGGGACTTACCGGGGAGCTGTTTTTT
-	TRBD1	TRBV5-1	TRBJ1-1	CASSAGQAEAFF	TGCGCCAGCAGCGCCGGACAGGCAGAAGCTTTCTTT
-	-	TRBV12-3/TRBV12-4	TRBJ2-2	CASRPGSTGELFF	TGTGCCAGCCGCCCCGGGAGCACCGGGGAGCTGTTTTTT
few	TRBD2	TRBV11-1	TRBJ2-1	CASSLDAGTIYNEQFF	TGTGCCAGCAGCTTAGATGCCGGGACTATCTACAATGAGCAGTTCTTC
-	TRBD1	TRBV20-1	TRBJ1-5	CSASGTVNQPQHF	TGCAGTGCTAGCGGGACAGTTAATCAGCCCCAGCATTTT
-	-	TRBV28	TRBJ1-2	CASQIQGAGGYTF	TGTGCCAGTCAGATCCAGGGTGCCGGCGGCTACACCTTC
once	TRBD2	TRBV15	TRBJ2-1	CATSRDLGGGSYNEQFF	TGTGCCACCAGCAGAGATCTGGGCGGGGGATCCTACAATGAGCAGTTCTTC
-	-	TRBV3-1	TRBJ2-5	CASSRNGGPSETQYF	TGTGCCAGCAGTCGAAATGGGGGGCCGTCAGAGACCCAGTACTTC
-	-	TRBV2	TRBJ2-5	CASSTLTQETQYF	TGTGCCAGCAGCACGCTGACCCAAGAGACCCAGTACTTC
-	TRBD1	TRBV29-1	TRBJ2-3	CSVFTGADTQYF	TGCAGCGTTTTTACAGGGGCAGATACGCAGTATTTT
once	-	TRBV3-1	TRBJ2-5	CASSQKETQYF	TGTGCCAGCAGCCAAAAAGAGACCCAGTACTTC
once	-	TRBV20-1	TRBJ2-5	CSARTVGETQYF	TGCAGTGCACGGACAGTCGGAGAGACCCAGTACTTC
once	TRBD1	TRBV6-5	TRBJ1-5	CASSYSGTGNQPQHF	TGTGCCAGCAGTTACTCCGGGACAGGGAATCAGCCCCAGCATTTT
-	-	TRBV3-1	TRBJ1-5	CASSPTRVNQPQHF	TGTGCCAGCAGCCCGACCAGGGTCAATCAGCCCCAGCATTTT
-	-	TRBV7-8	TRBJ2-1	CASSLGALESNEQFF	TGTGCCAGCAGCTTAGGGGCCCTAGAAAGCAATGAGCAGTTCTTC
-	-	TRBV13	TRBJ2-3	CASSLQTDTQYF	TGTGCCAGCAGCTTACAGACAGATACGCAGTATTTT
once	-	TRBV9	TRBJ2-2	CASSMAPSGSGELFF	TGTGCCAGCAGCATGGCTCCCTCTGGGAGCGGGGAGCTGTTTTTT
-	TRBD1	TRBV4-2	TRBJ2-5	CASSQEAQTGAQETQYF	TGTGCCAGCAGCCAAGAGGCCCAGACAGGGGCCCAAGAGACCCAGTACTTC
-	-	TRBV30	TRBJ1-5	CAWSTPTGGSNQPQHF	TGTGCCTGGAGTACCCCGACAGGTGGGAGCAATCAGCCCCAGCATTTT
-	-	TRBV7-9	TRBJ1-1	CASSRTTPSVAFF	TGTGCCAGCAGCAGGACAACCCCGTCGGTAGCTTTCTTT
-	-	TRBV5-6	TRBJ2-1	CASSLGLPNNEQFF	TGTGCCAGCAGCTTGGGGCTACCCAACAATGAGCAGTTCTTC
-	TRBD1	TRBV20-1	TRBJ1-6	CSARPGQGNSPLHF	TGCAGTGCTAGGCCGGGACAGGGCAATTCACCCCTCCACTTT
-	-	TRBV2	TRBJ1-1	CASSDEHSDEAFF	TGTGCCAGCAGTGATGAGCACAGCGATGAAGCTTTCTTT
-	-	TRBV24-1	TRBJ2-1	CATSDWGAKDEQFF	TGTGCCACCAGTGATTGGGGGGCTAAGGATGAGCAGTTCTTC
once	-	TRBV5-4	TRBJ2-5	CASSSGGQETQYF	TGTGCCAGCTCCTCCGGGGGGCAGGAGACCCAGTACTTC
once	-	TRBV20-1	TRBJ2-1	CSATRDGGPPPSEQFF	TGCAGTGCAACGAGGGATGGCGGACCCCCTCCCAGTGAGCAGTTCTTC
once	TRBD2	TRBV28	TRBJ2-4	CKTSGGVLNIQYF	TGTAAAACTAGCGGGGGGGTCTTAAACATTCAGTACTTC
-	TRBD2	TRBV7-3	TRBJ2-3	CASGTSGGPDTQYF	TGTGCCAGCGGGACTAGCGGGGGCCCAGATACGCAGTATTTT
-	-	TRBV25-1	TRBJ2-5	CASRRETQYF	TGTGCCAGCAGAAGGGAGACCCAGTACTTC
-	-	TRBV6-4	TRBJ2-3	CASSDSGVPDTQYF	TGTGCCAGCAGTGACTCAGGGGTACCTGATACGCAGTATTTT
once	TRBD1	TRBV12-3/TRBV12-4	TRBJ2-1	CASSLGTGGIYEQFF	TGTGCCAGCAGTTTAGGGACAGGGGGCATTTATGAGCAGTTCTTC
-	-	TRBV15	TRBJ2-2	CATSRVWGSNTGELFF	TGTGCCACCAGCAGAGTATGGGGGTCGAACACCGGGGAGCTGTTTTTT
-	TRBD1	TRBV30	TRBJ1-2	CAWRTLGGTYGYTF	TGTGCCTGGAGAACTCTAGGGGGCACCTATGGCTACACCTTC
few	-	TRBV12-3/TRBV12-4	TRBJ2-7	CASSLQGYEQYF	TGTGCCAGCAGCTTACAGGGCTACGAGCAGTACTTC
once	-	TRBV20-1	TRBJ1-1	CSAQRAVGNTEAFF	TGCAGTGCCCAGAGGGCGGTCGGGAACACTGAAGCTTTCTTT
-	-	TRBV12-3/TRBV12-4	TRBJ1-5	CASSLASRFTQPQHF	TGTGCCAGCAGTTTAGCGTCGCGGTTTACCCAGCCCCAGCATTTT
-	TRBD1	TRBV20-1	TRBJ2-1	CSASWTGIRPEQFF	TGCAGTGCGAGCTGGACAGGGATTCGGCCTGAGCAGTTCTTC
-	TRBD2	TRBV29-1	TRBJ2-7	CSVFSNAGGEQYF	TGCAGCGTTTTTTCTAACGCGGGGGGCGAGCAGTACTTC
-	TRBD1	TRBV20-1	TRBJ1-2	CSALQGTNGYTF	TGCAGTGCTTTACAGGGGACTAATGGCTACACCTTC
-	-	TRBV5-1	TRBJ1-5	CASSPGGGDQPQHF	TGCGCCAGCAGCCCTGGTGGCGGGGATCAGCCCCAGCATTTT